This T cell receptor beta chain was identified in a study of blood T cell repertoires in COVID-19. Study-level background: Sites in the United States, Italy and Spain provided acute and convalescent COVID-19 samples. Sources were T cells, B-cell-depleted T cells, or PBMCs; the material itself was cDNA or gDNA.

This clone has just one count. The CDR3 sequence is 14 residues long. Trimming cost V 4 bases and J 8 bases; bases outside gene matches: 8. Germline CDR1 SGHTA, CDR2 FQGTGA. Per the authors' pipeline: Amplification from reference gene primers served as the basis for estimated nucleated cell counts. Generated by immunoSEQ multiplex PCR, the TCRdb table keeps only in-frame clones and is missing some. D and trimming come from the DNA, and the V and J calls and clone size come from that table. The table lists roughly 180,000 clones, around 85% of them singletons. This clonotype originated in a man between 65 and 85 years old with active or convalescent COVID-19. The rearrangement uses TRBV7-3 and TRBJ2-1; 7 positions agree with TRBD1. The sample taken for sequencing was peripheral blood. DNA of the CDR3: TGTGCCAGCAGCTCGCAGGGGGATATCCATGAGCAGTTCTTC. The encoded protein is CASSSQGDIHEQFF. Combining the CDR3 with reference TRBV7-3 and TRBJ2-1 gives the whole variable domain GAGVSQTPSNKVTEKGKYVELRCDPISGHTALYWYRQSLGQGPEFLIYFQGTGAADDSGLPNDRFFAVRPEGSVSTLKIQRTERGDSAVYLCASSSQGDIHEQFFGPGTRLTVL.